This T cell receptor (beta chain) is drawn from a study of blood T cell repertoires in COVID-19. Across the whole study: Samples representing acute and convalescent COVID-19 were sourced from the United States, Italy and Spain. Sources were T cells, B-cell-depleted T cells, or PBMCs; the material itself was cDNA or gDNA.

The trim removed 2 bases at V and 2 bases at J, leaving 4 bases unmatched. This CDR3 has 15 amino acids. Per the germline V gene, CDR1 is SGHNT and CDR2 is YENEEA. Per the original methods: Researchers report that nucleated cell counts were estimated from reference gene primer amplification. Libraries were prepared by immunoSEQ multiplex PCR; TCRdb keeps only in-frame clonotypes and omits some of them. That table gives V, J and clone size, and the DNA gave D and trimming. Among about 200,000 clones, 65% to 90% were seen once, and the ten largest hold around 6.5%. The chain has TRBV11-3 and TRBJ1-1; 8 bases are a match to TRBD1. Sequencing used peripheral blood. This receptor was identified in a man older than 75 with acute or convalescent COVID-19. As DNA, the CDR3 is TGTGCCAGCAGCTTATCAGGACAGGGAAACACTGAAGCTTTCTTT. Protein sequence: CASSLSGQGNTEAFF.